The T cell receptor beta chain under discussion was sequenced for a study of CD8 T cells in ankylosing spondylitis. TCRdb re-called the 5' RACE reads through MiXCR, storing one row per CDR3 protein. Among around 150,000 distinct CDR3 sequences listed, around 32% were seen once. The study, taken as a whole, reports: Both synovial fluid and blood in reactive arthritis had previously been reported to carry some motif variants. Researchers reportedly found disease-linked clones significantly enriched in matched ankylosing spondylitis synovial fluid. A TCR beta motif made of about 8 highly homologous variants seemed typical of ankylosing spondylitis blood.

In regard to this clonotype: What it recognizes is unknown.

V dropped 4 bases and J dropped 2; count of bases not matched to a gene: 5. This CDR3 has 15 residues. Germline V CDR1 and CDR2: SGHDT, YYEEEE. This chain uses TRBV5-6 with TRBJ2-2; 7 nucleotides match TRBD2. The receptor's source is a male donor with ankylosing spondylitis. Sequenced: synovial fluid, either unsorted or a sorted T cell fraction (not recorded which). The CDR3 DNA reads as TGTGCCAGCAGCCCGGGAGCGGGAAACACCGGGGAGCTGTTTTTT. Its protein product is CASSPGAGNTGELFF.